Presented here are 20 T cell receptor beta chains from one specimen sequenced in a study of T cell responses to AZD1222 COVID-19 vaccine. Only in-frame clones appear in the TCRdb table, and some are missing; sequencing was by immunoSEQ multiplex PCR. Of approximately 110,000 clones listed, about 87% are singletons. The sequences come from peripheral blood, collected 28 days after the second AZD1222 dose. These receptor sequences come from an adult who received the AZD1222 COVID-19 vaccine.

CDR3 nucleotide sequence: TGTGCCAGCAGTTACCGGCCAGGATCCTACGAGCAGTACTTC. Its translation: CASSYRPGSYEQYF. The chain joins TRBV6-2 or TRBV6-3 to TRBJ2-7; no clear D gene. Germline V lookup: CDR1 MNHEY, CDR2 SVGEGT. CDR3 length: 14 residues. Trimming removed 2 bases at V and 1 base at J, with 9 bases between.

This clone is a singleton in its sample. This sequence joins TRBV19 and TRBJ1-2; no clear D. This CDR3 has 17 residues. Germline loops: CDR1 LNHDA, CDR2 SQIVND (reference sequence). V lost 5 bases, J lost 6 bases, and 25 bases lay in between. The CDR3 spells CASSLRVVIRPSNGYTF. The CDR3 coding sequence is TGTGCCAGTAGTCTGAGGGTTGTCATCCGCCCATCGAATGGCTACACCTTC.

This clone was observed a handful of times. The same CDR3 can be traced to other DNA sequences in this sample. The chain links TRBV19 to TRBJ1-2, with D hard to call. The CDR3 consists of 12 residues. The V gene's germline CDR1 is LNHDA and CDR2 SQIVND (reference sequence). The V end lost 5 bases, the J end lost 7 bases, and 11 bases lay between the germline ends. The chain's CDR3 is CASSPRQGGYTF. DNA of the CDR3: TGTGCCAGTAGTCCCAGGCAAGGTGGCTACACCTTC.

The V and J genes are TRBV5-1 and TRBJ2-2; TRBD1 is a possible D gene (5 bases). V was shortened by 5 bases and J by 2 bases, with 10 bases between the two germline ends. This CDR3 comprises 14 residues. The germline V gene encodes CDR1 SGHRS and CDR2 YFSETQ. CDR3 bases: TGCGCCAGCAGTGGGGCAGCAAACACCGGGGAGCTGTTTTTT. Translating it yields CASSGAANTGELFF.

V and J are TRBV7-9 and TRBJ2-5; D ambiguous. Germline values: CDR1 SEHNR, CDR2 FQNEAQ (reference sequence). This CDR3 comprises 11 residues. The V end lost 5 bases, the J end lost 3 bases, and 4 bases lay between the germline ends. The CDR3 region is CASSHEETQYF. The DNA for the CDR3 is TGTGCCAGCAGCCACGAAGAGACCCAGTACTTC.

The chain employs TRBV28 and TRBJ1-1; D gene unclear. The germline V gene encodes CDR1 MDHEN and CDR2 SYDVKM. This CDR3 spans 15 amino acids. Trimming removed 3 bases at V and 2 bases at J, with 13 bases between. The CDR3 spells CASSFSAAGNTEAFF. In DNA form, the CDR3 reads TGTGCCAGCAGTTTTAGTGCGGCGGGAAACACTGAAGCTTTCTTT.

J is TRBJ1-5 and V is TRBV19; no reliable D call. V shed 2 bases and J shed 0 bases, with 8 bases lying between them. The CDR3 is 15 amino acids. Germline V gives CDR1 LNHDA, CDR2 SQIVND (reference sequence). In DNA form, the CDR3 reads TGTGCCAGTAGTATATTATTGGTTAGCAATCAGCCCCAGCATTTT. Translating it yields CASSILLVSNQPQHF.

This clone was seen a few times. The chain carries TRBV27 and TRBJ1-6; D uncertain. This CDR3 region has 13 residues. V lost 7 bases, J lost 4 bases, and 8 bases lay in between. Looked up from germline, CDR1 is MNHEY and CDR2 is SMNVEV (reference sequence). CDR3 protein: CASKGSYNSPLHF. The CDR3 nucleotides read TGTGCCAGCAAGGGCAGTTATAATTCACCCCTCCACTTT.

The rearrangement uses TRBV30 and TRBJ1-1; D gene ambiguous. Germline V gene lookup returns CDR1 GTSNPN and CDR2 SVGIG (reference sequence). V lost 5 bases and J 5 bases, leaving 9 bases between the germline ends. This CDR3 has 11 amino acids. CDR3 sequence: CAWSTRTEAFF. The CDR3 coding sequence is TGTGCCTGGTCCACAAGGACTGAAGCTTTCTTT. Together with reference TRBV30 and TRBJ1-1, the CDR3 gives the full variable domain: SQTIHQWPATLVQPVGSPLSLECTVEGTSNPNLYWYRQAAGRGLQLLFYSVGIGQISSEVPQNLSASRPQDRQFILSSKKLLLSDSGFYLCAWSTRTEAFFGQGTRLTVV.

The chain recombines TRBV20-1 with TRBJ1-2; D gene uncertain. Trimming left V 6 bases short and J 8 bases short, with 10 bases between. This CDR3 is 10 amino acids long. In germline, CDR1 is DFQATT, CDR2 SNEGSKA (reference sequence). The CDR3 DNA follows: TGCAGTGCGCCGAAGTGGGGCTACACCTTC. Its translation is CSAPKWGYTF.

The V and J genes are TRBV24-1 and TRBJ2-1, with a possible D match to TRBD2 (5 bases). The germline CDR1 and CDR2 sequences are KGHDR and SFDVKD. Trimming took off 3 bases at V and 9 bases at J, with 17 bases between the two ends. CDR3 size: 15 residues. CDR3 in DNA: TGTGCCACCAGTGATCTCAGTTCGGGGAAAATTGAGCAGTTCTTC. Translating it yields CATSDLSSGKIEQFF.

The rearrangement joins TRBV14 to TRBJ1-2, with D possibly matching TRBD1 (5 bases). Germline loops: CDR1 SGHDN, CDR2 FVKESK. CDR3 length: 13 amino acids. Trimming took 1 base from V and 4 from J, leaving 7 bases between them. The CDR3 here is CASSQVRGYGYTF. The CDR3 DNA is TGTGCCAGCAGCCAAGTTAGGGGCTATGGCTACACCTTC.

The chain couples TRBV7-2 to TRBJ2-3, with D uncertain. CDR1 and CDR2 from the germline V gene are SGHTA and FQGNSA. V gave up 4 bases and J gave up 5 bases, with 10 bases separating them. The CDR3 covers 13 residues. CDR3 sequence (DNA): TGTGCCAGCAGCTCCCCCCTGGGAGATACGCAGTATTTT. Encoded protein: CASSSPLGDTQYF.

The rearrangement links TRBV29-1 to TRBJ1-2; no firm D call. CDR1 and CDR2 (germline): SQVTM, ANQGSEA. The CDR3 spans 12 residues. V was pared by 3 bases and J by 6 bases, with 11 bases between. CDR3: CSVDGQANGYTF. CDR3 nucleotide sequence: TGCAGCGTTGACGGTCAGGCAAATGGCTACACCTTC.

The CDR3 bases are TGTGCCAGCAGCCAAGAGATCCTTGGGATGGTTGGACCGGCCCGTGGAAACACCATATATTTT. Protein: CASSQEILGMVGPARGNTIYF. V usage is TRBV4-2 and J usage is TRBJ1-3; no definite D call. The V end was cut by 0 bases, the J end by 3 bases, with 27 bases between. The germline CDR1 and CDR2 sequences are LGHNA and YNFKEQ. This CDR3 has 21 residues.

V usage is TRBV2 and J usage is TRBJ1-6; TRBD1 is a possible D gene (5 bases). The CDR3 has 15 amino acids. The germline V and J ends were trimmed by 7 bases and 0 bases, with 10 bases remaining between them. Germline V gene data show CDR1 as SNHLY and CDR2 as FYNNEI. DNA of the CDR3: TGTGCCAGCACTCCAGGGCGCTCCTATAATTCACCCCTCCACTTT. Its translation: CASTPGRSYNSPLHF. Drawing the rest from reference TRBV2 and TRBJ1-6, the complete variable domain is EPEVTQTPSHQVTQMGQEVILRCVPISNHLYFYWYRQILGQKVEFLVSFYNNEISEKSEIFDDQFSVERPDGSNFTLKIRSTKLEDSAMYFCASTPGRSYNSPLHFGNGTRLTVT.

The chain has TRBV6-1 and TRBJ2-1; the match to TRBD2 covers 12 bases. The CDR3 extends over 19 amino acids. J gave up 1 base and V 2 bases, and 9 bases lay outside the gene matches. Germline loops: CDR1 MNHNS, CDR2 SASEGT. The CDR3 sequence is CASSELGLAGGESYNEQFF. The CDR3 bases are TGTGCCAGCAGTGAATTAGGGCTAGCGGGAGGGGAGTCCTACAATGAGCAGTTCTTC.

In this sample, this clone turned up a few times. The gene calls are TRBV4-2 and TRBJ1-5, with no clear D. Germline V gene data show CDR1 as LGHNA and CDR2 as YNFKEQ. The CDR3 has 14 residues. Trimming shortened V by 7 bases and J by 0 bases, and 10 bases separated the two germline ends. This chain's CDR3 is CASNDKNSNQPQHF. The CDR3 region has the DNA TGTGCCAGCAACGACAAGAATAGCAATCAGCCCCAGCATTTT.

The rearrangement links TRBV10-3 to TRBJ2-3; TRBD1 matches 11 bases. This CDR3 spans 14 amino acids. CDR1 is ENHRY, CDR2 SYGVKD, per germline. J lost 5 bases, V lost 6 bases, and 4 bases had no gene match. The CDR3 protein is CAIRGQGVRDTQYF. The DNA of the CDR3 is TGTGCCATCAGGGGACAGGGGGTACGAGATACGCAGTATTTT.

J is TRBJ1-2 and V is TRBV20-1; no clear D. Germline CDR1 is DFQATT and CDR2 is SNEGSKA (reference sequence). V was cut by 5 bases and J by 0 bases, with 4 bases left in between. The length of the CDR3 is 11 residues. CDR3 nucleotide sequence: TGCAGTGCTCCAGCTAACTATGGCTACACCTTC. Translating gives CSAPANYGYTF.